This TCR beta chain appears in the sequencing data of a study of CD8+ T cells in alopecia areata. cDNA serving as the sequencing template came from extracted, reverse transcribed RNA. Clones were read by immunoSEQ multiplex PCR, and TCRdb kept only the in-frame ones, dropping some. The sample records about 210,000 clones, 64% being singletons. V shed 4 bases and J shed 5 bases, with 14 bases lying between them. From germline, CDR1 is MNHEY and CDR2 SVGAGI. This CDR3 is 14 amino acids long. Treatment here: oral pan-JAK inhibitor, 5-10 mg twice daily. Peripheral blood and lesional scalp punch biopsies came from alopecia areata patients.

The sequenced sample was CD4+ T cells sorted from blood, obtained at week 4, from a patient treated with tofacitinib. This sequence originates from a human donor with alopecia areata. This sequence joins TRBV6-5 and TRBJ2-5; no clear D gene. This CDR3 reads CASSLPWSGETQYF. The CDR3 DNA is TGTGCCAGCAGTTTACCGTGGTCTGGGGAGACCCAGTACTTC.